A single sample gave rise to the 28 T cell receptor beta chains below, sequenced in a study of shared clonotypes between healthy human individuals. Measured with immunoSEQ multiplex PCR; TCRdb has only the in-frame clones, and not every one. The data contain about 530,000 clones, roughly 85% of them singletons. The sample consisted of PBMCs. The receptors here all came from a woman aged 40 to 55 in good health. Some clones in this sample may be carry-over from other donors' samples.

This clone showed up just a few times. Here the CDR3 reads CASRIGMSSYEQYF. CDR3 DNA sequence: TGCGCCAGCAGGATCGGTATGAGCTCCTACGAGCAGTACTTC. The chain is built from TRBV5-1 and TRBJ2-7; D ambiguous. CDR3 size: 14 residues. V lost 5 bases, J lost 0 bases, and 12 bases lay in between. Germline CDR1 and CDR2: SGHRS and YFSETQ.

V and J are TRBV25-1 and TRBJ1-2; a possible D gene is TRBD1 (5 bases). V was clipped by 8 bases and J by 0 bases, with 16 bases between them. The CDR3 contains 15 residues. Per the germline V gene, CDR1 is MGHDK and CDR2 is SYGVNS. CDR3 sequence: CASLLRAGTNYGYTF. The CDR3 DNA follows: TGTGCCAGCCTTCTAAGGGCAGGGACTAACTATGGCTACACCTTC.

The chain combines TRBV9 with TRBJ2-5; unclear D gene. CDR1 and CDR2 (germline): SGDLS, YYNGEE. Trimming cost V 0 bases and J 3 bases, with 12 bases left between them. This CDR3 region has 15 residues. CDR3 coding DNA: TGTGCCAGCAGCGTAGTTGGCATTTTGGAAGAGACCCAGTACTTC. Its protein is CASSVVGILEETQYF.

This rearrangement joins TRBV7-2 to TRBJ2-1; 7 bases line up with TRBD2. Germline V gives CDR1 SGHTA, CDR2 FQGNSA. The CDR3 length is 16 residues. The trim removed 5 bases at V and 10 bases at J, leaving 17 bases unmatched. CDR3 bases: TGTGCCAGCAGCCCAGAACTAGCGCGATCGGTTGTAGAGCAGTTCTTC. The encoded protein is CASSPELARSVVEQFF.

The rearrangement links TRBV5-4 to TRBJ2-3; 7 bases match TRBD1. Germline V gene data show CDR1 as SGHNT and CDR2 as YYREEE (reference sequence). The CDR3 covers 13 residues. V lost 0 bases to trimming and J lost 7 bases; unmatched junction nucleotides: 2. As DNA, the CDR3 is TGTGCCAGCAGCTTGGAGGGGGCAAATACGCAGTATTTT. Residues: CASSLEGANTQYF.

There are a few counts of this clone. The chain combines TRBV4-1 with TRBJ1-6; D gene unclear. Germline V gene sequence: CDR1 MGHRA, CDR2 YSYEKL. V lost 4 bases to trimming and J lost 4 bases, with 8 bases between them. The CDR3 runs to 14 residues. As DNA, the CDR3 is TGCGCCAGCAGCCCCAGAGGATATAATTCACCCCTCCACTTT. It translates to CASSPRGYNSPLHF.

The CDR3 loop reads CASRTSNQPQHF. CDR3 nucleotide sequence: TGTGCCAGCAGGACTAGCAATCAGCCCCAGCATTTT. V is TRBV2 and J is TRBJ1-5; no definite D call. The V and J ends lost 6 bases and 0 bases respectively, with 3 bases between them. The CDR3 extends over 12 amino acids. Germline CDR1 and CDR2: SNHLY and FYNNEI.

A single count supports this clone. This rearrangement joins TRBV27 to TRBJ1-6; 12 bases are shared with TRBD1. With V trimmed by 5 bases and J by 10 bases, 9 bases remained unmatched. The CDR3 spans 16 residues. Germline CDR1 and CDR2: MNHEY and SMNVEV (reference sequence). CDR3 protein: CASSKHRDRGRSPLHF. The CDR3 nucleotides are TGTGCCAGCAGTAAGCACCGGGACAGGGGGCGATCACCCCTCCACTTT.

The chain has TRBV7-2 and TRBJ2-3; TRBD2 might be the D (6 bases). CDR3 size: 15 residues. Germline V lookup: CDR1 SGHTA, CDR2 FQGNSA. Trimming pared 2 bases from V and 1 base from J, leaving 10 bases between. CDR3 sequence: CASSLRRAGTDTQYF. CDR3 nucleotides: TGTGCCAGCAGCTTACGGAGGGCCGGCACAGATACGCAGTATTTT.

The V call is TRBV7-2, the J call TRBJ2-1; weak D call: TRBD2 (5 bases). The CDR3 covers 14 residues. Germline V gene data show CDR1 as SGHTA and CDR2 as FQGNSA. With 3 bases removed from V and 10 bases from J, the gap between germline ends came to 16 bases. The CDR3 loop is CASSFGGSSGEQFF. The CDR3 bases are TGTGCCAGCAGCTTTGGAGGAAGTTCAGGAGAGCAGTTCTTC.

The V and J genes are TRBV2 and TRBJ2-7; 9 bases are a match to TRBD2. Germline V gives CDR1 SNHLY, CDR2 FYNNEI. The junction had 3 bases not matched to a gene; V was cut back by 4 bases and J by 2 bases. This CDR3 comprises 14 residues. Written as DNA, the CDR3 is TGTGCCAGCAGTGGCGAGCGGGAGGCCTACGAGCAGTACTTC. Amino acid sequence: CASSGEREAYEQYF.

V is TRBV10-3 and J is TRBJ2-3, with D perhaps given as TRBD1 or TRBD2 (5 bases each). This CDR3 is built from 15 residues. CDR1 is ENHRY and CDR2 is SYGVKD in the germline V gene. Trimming shortened V by 6 bases and J by 2 bases, and 15 bases separated the two germline ends. DNA for the CDR3: TGTGCCATCAGCACGGGGACCCCTTCCACAGATACGCAGTATTTT. It encodes CAISTGTPSTDTQYF.

The CDR3 spells CASSLKWDPRPTQETQYF. As DNA, the CDR3 is TGTGCCAGCAGCTTAAAGTGGGACCCACGACCCACTCAAGAGACCCAGTACTTC. This chain joins TRBV11-2 and TRBJ2-5; the D gene could be TRBD1 or TRBD2 (5 bases each). Germline values: CDR1 SGHAT, CDR2 FQNNGV. The germline V and J ends were trimmed by 2 bases and 2 bases, with 21 bases remaining between them. This CDR3 spans 18 amino acids.

The J gene is TRBJ2-7, the V gene TRBV6-5, with D possibly being TRBD1 (6 bases). The CDR3 runs to 15 residues. Trimming took 6 bases from V and 2 from J, leaving 17 bases between them. Per the germline V gene, CDR1 is MNHEY and CDR2 is SVGAGI. Written as DNA, the CDR3 is TGTGCCAGCAGCCCCCTGGCGGACAGTACCTACGAGCAGTACTTC. This encodes CASSPLADSTYEQYF.

The J gene is TRBJ1-2, the V gene TRBV11-2; D not resolved. The CDR3 covers 13 residues. V dropped 0 bases and J dropped 7 bases, with 9 bases sitting between them. Germline CDR1 and CDR2: SGHAT and FQNNGV. CDR3 sequence: CASSLEGYGGYTF. Written as DNA, the CDR3 is TGTGCCAGCAGCTTAGAGGGGTATGGTGGCTACACCTTC.

The V call is TRBV6-5, the J call TRBJ1-2; weak D call: TRBD1 (6 bases). The CDR3 runs to 11 residues. The V and J ends lost 4 bases and 9 bases respectively, with 9 bases between them. Germline V gene sequence: CDR1 MNHEY, CDR2 SVGAGI. CDR3 bases: TGTGCCAGCAGTTCCACAGGGAGCTACACCTTC. Translated: CASSSTGSYTF.

This clone has at least ten counts. This chain connects TRBV18 to TRBJ2-3; tentative D call: TRBD2 (5 bases). The CDR3 is made up of 14 amino acids. CDR1 and CDR2 from the germline V gene are KGHSH and LQKENI. V was trimmed by 2 bases and J by 2 bases, leaving 8 bases between them. CDR3 amino acids: CASSPTSSTDTQYF. The CDR3 bases are TGTGCCAGCTCACCAACTAGTTCCACAGATACGCAGTATTTT.

This chain links TRBV2 with TRBJ2-7; possible D gene TRBD2, 6 bases. The CDR3 sequence is 12 residues long. The V gene lost 8 bases and the J gene lost 7 bases, with 15 bases spanning the gap. Germline V gives CDR1 SNHLY, CDR2 FYNNEI. The CDR3 protein is CASQPMAGEQYF. The CDR3 DNA reads TGTGCCAGCCAACCCATGGCGGGAGAGCAGTACTTC.

This rearrangement joins TRBV29-1 to TRBJ2-3; 10 bases are a match to TRBD2. This CDR3 comprises 15 residues. V dropped 3 bases and J dropped 1; count of bases not matched to a gene: 4. Germline values: CDR1 SQVTM, CDR2 ANQGSEA. CDR3 loop: CSVDDGTSGTDTQYF. The CDR3 nucleotides read TGCAGCGTTGACGACGGGACTAGCGGCACAGATACGCAGTATTTT.

The gene calls are TRBV11-2 and TRBJ2-7; TRBD2 matches 12 bases. Germline CDR1 is SGHAT and CDR2 is FQNNGV. Losses at the gene ends were 5 bases for V and 4 bases for J; bases not matched to a gene: 12. This CDR3 is built from 17 residues. The CDR3 region has the DNA TGTGCCAGCAGCACGATGAGGACTAGCGGGAAGGGGTACGAGCAGTACTTC. The encoded protein is CASSTMRTSGKGYEQYF.

This chain joins TRBV7-3 and TRBJ2-1; D call uncertain. Trimming left V 2 bases short and J 6 bases short, with 11 bases between. Germline CDR1 and CDR2: SGHTA and FQGTGA. CDR3 length equals 14 residues. CDR3: CASSLQASGNEQFF. The CDR3 coding sequence is TGTGCCAGCAGCTTACAGGCCTCAGGCAATGAGCAGTTCTTC.

V usage is TRBV27 and J usage is TRBJ2-2, with no clear D. The V gene's germline CDR1 is MNHEY and CDR2 SMNVEV (reference sequence). V gave up 2 bases and J gave up 5 bases, with 18 bases separating them. This CDR3 spans 17 amino acids. This chain's CDR3 is CASSLALRELGTGELFF. The CDR3 DNA sequence: TGTGCCAGCAGTTTAGCACTCCGAGAGCTAGGGACCGGGGAGCTGTTTTTT.

This rearrangement joins TRBV5-1 to TRBJ2-7, with 9 bases matching TRBD2. Germline V lookup: CDR1 SGHRS, CDR2 YFSETQ. This CDR3 region has 16 residues. Trimming at V came to 3 bases and at J to 3 bases, leaving 10 bases not matched to a gene. Here the CDR3 reads CASSSRLAGEIYEQYF. CDR3 in DNA: TGCGCCAGCAGCTCCAGATTAGCGGGAGAAATCTACGAGCAGTACTTC.

Worth noting for this clone: A much larger clone differs by one base, so this may be a read error. Other DNA sequences in the sample encode the same CDR3. The chain has TRBV4-1 and TRBJ2-3, with D possibly being TRBD2 (5 bases). This CDR3 has 15 residues. The V gene's germline CDR1 is MGHRA and CDR2 YSYEKL. CDR3 DNA: TGCGCCAGCAACAGACGGAGCGGTAGCACAGATACGCAGTATTTC. This translates into CASNRRSGSTDTQYF.

The rearrangement links TRBV7-8 to TRBJ2-7, with 9 nucleotides matching TRBD2. V dropped 5 bases and J dropped 2; count of bases not matched to a gene: 10. The length of the CDR3 is 16 residues. Per germline, CDR1 SGHVS and CDR2 FQNEAQ. CDR3 in amino acids: CASSPWGRTSAYEQYF. CDR3 DNA: TGTGCCAGCAGCCCATGGGGGCGGACTAGCGCCTACGAGCAGTACTTC.

In this sample, this clone turned up many times. The chain carries TRBV4-3 and TRBJ2-5, with 7 bases lining up with TRBD2. The germline CDR1 and CDR2 sequences are LGHNA and YSLEER. The V segment lost 0 bases and the J segment 5 bases; nucleotides outside the gene matches: 6. The CDR3 length is 15 residues. CDR3 nucleotide sequence: TGCGCCAGCAGCCAAGATTTAGGGCGGGGGGAGACCCAGTACTTC. Translated: CASSQDLGRGETQYF.

V is TRBV28 and J is TRBJ1-3; 10 bases are shared with TRBD1. Looked up from germline, CDR1 is MDHEN and CDR2 is SYDVKM. This CDR3 is built from 17 residues. J lost 1 base, V lost 5 bases, and 8 bases had no gene match. The CDR3: CASSLPGQGSSGNTIYF. DNA of the CDR3: TGTGCCAGCAGTCTACCGGGACAGGGGTCATCTGGAAACACCATATATTTT.

This sequence joins TRBV9 and TRBJ2-1, with 7 bases that match TRBD2. The CDR3 is 16 amino acids. Germline trimming cut 4 bases from V and 5 bases from J; bases unmatched to any gene: 12. Germline V lookup: CDR1 SGDLS, CDR2 YYNGEE. CDR3 DNA: TGTGCCAGCAGCCCCCACATCGCGGGAGCTGACAATGAGCAGTTCTTC. Amino acids: CASSPHIAGADNEQFF.